The rows below give T cell receptor beta chains drawn from one sample of a study of OX40 agonist ivuxolimab in advanced cancers. Method: immunoSEQ multiplex PCR; TCRdb's copy keeps in-frame clones and lacks some. The sample contains tens of thousands of clones, approximately 91% of which appear only once. The sequencing here drew on CD4+ or CD8+ T cells sorted from blood, taken in a trial of the OX40 agonist ivuxolimab. The receptors were sampled from an adult with an advanced solid tumor such as melanoma, head and neck, liver or kidney cancer. The CDR3 runs from the conserved cysteine through the conserved F or W. The D gene is left open where the match is weak. The size field is filled for only some rows; it gives once, few, many or a size class.

abundance	v_gene	d_gene	j_gene	len	CDR3aa	CDR3nt
.	TRBV5-4	TRBD2	TRBJ2-1	14	CASTVGGTNREQFF	TGTGCCAGCACCGTGGGGGGGACTAATCGGGAGCAGTTCTTC
.	TRBV18	TRBD1	TRBJ1-1	14	CASSPLPGGAEAFF	TGTGCCAGCTCACCACTGCCAGGGGGGGCTGAAGCTTTCTTT
.	TRBV6-5	.	TRBJ1-5	14	CASRAWRGNQPQHF	TGTGCCAGCAGGGCTTGGAGAGGCAATCAGCCCCAGCATTTT
.	TRBV5-6	.	TRBJ2-2	17	CASSLEEHTTDTGELFF	TGTGCCAGCAGCTTGGAGGAACACACAACTGACACCGGGGAGCTGTTTTTT
.	TRBV5-1	.	TRBJ1-2	14	CASSFGGENYGYTF	TGCGCCAGCAGCTTCGGTGGGGAAAACTATGGCTACACCTTC
.	TRBV19	TRBD1	TRBJ2-7	15	CASSIAAGGPYEQYF	TGTGCCAGTAGTATAGCGGCAGGGGGCCCCTACGAGCAGTACTTC
.	TRBV6-6	TRBD1	TRBJ2-1	15	CASRGSRDRDNEQFF	TGTGCCAGCAGAGGATCCCGGGACAGGGACAATGAGCAGTTCTTC
.	TRBV5-4	.	TRBJ2-3	14	CASSYSAGTDTQYF	TGTGCCAGCAGTTATAGCGCCGGCACAGATACGCAGTATTTT
once	TRBV25-1	.	TRBJ1-5	13	CASSETANQPQHF	TGTGCCAGCAGTGAGACAGCAAATCAGCCCCAGCATTTT
.	TRBV5-8	TRBD1	TRBJ2-7	15	CASSRTGTGWYEQYF	TGTGCCAGCAGTCGAACCGGGACAGGATGGTACGAGCAGTACTTC
.	TRBV11-3	.	TRBJ1-2	15	CASTLGGARSDGYTF	TGTGCCAGCACCCTGGGGGGGGCGCGTTCGGATGGCTACACCTTC
.	TRBV5-1	.	TRBJ2-5	11	CASSSGETQYF	TGTGCCAGCAGCAGTGGGGAGACCCAGTACTTC
.	TRBV27	TRBD2	TRBJ2-3	18	CASTRLAVSITSTDTQYF	TGTGCCAGCACCAGACTAGCGGTGTCAATAACTAGCACAGATACGCAGTATTTT
.	TRBV6-1	.	TRBJ1-6	17	CASSERGGPFDNSPLHF	TGTGCCAGCAGTGAACGGGGGGGCCCTTTCGATAATTCACCCCTCCACTTT
.	TRBV27	.	TRBJ1-5	12	CASSGRGQPQHF	TGTGCCAGCAGTGGCAGGGGACAGCCCCAGCATTTT
once	TRBV4-1	.	TRBJ1-1	20	CASSQEILPLSGGPNTEAFF	TGCGCCAGCAGCCAAGAAATTCTTCCTCTTTCTGGGGGGCCGAACACTGAAGCTTTCTTT
.	TRBV11-3	TRBD1	TRBJ2-1	15	CASSLVGTGDNEQFF	TGTGCCAGCAGCTTAGTCGGGACAGGGGACAATGAGCAGTTCTTC
.	TRBV5-5	.	TRBJ1-5	15	CASSLDGGGNQPQHF	TGTGCCAGCAGCTTGGACGGGGGGGGCAATCAGCCCCAGCATTTT
.	TRBV6-1	.	TRBJ2-7	12	CASETDSYEQYF	TGTGCCAGCGAGACGGACTCCTACGAGCAGTACTTC
.	TRBV19	.	TRBJ1-2	15	CASSQTTGSHYGYTF	TGTGCCAGTAGTCAAACCACAGGGTCCCACTATGGCTACACCTTC
.	TRBV15	TRBD2	TRBJ2-5	17	CATSRGATSGGAETQYF	TGTGCCACCAGCAGAGGGGCGACTAGCGGGGGGGCAGAGACCCAGTACTTC
once	TRBV19	.	TRBJ1-5	15	CASSSGEWSNQPQHF	TGTGCCAGTAGTAGCGGGGAATGGAGCAATCAGCCCCAGCATTTT
.	TRBV7-6	.	TRBJ1-1	15	CASSLVAVAASEAFF	TGTGCCAGCAGCTTAGTCGCAGTTGCGGCTTCTGAAGCTTTCTTT
.	TRBV7-2	.	TRBJ1-5	13	CASSLSSNQPQHF	TGTGCCAGCAGCTTATCTAGCAATCAGCCCCAGCATTTT
.	TRBV4-2	.	TRBJ1-2	16	CASSQVSQGANYGYTF	TGTGCCAGCAGCCAAGTATCACAGGGAGCTAACTATGGCTACACCTTC
.	TRBV11-2	TRBD1	TRBJ1-1	15	CASSPHRGLGTEAFF	TGTGCCAGCAGCCCTCACAGGGGGCTCGGCACTGAAGCTTTCTTT
.	TRBV5-4	.	TRBJ1-1	13	CASSLGPNTEAFF	TGTGCCAGCAGCCTGGGGCCGAACACTGAAGCTTTCTTT